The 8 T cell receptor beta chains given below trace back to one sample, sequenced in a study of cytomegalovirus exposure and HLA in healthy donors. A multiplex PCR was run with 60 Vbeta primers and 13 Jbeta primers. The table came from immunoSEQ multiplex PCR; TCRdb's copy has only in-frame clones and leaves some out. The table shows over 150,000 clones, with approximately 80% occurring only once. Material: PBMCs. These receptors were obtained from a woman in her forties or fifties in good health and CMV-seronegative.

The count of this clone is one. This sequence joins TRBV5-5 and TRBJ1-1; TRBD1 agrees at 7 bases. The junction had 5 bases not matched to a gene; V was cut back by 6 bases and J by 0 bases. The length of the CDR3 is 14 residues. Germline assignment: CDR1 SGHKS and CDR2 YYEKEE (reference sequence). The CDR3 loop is CASTRQGLNTEAFF. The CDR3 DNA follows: TGTGCCAGCACCCGACAGGGACTGAACACTGAAGCTTTCTTT. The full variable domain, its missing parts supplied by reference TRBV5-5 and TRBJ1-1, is DAGVTQSPTHLIKTRGQQVTLRCSPISGHKSVSWYQQVLGQGPQFIFQYYEKEERGRGNFPDRFSARQFPNYSSELNVNALLLGDSALYLCASTRQGLNTEAFFGQGTRLTVV.

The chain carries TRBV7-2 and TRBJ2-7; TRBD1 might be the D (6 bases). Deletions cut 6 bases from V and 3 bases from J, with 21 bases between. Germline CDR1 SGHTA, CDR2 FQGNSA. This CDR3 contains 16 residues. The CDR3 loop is CASRPTGPGLNYEQYF. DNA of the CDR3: TGTGCCAGCAGGCCCACAGGGCCCGGGTTAAACTACGAGCAGTACTTC.

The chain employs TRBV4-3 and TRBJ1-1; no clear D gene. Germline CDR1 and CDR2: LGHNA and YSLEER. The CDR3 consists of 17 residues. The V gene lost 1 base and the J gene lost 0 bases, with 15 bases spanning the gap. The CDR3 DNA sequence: TGCGCCAGCAGCCAAGGCCGGGTCCAGACGGTGAACACTGAAGCTTTCTTT. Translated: CASSQGRVQTVNTEAFF.

The DNA of the CDR3 is TGCGCCAGCAGCCAGGGACTAGCAGATAACACCGGGGAGCTGTTTTTT. Translated, it gives CASSQGLADNTGELFF. The V and J genes are TRBV4-3 and TRBJ2-2; 9 positions match TRBD2. The CDR3 spans 16 residues. The V and J ends lost 3 bases and 2 bases, in that order; junction bases with no gene match: 4. Germline V gives CDR1 LGHNA, CDR2 YSLEER.

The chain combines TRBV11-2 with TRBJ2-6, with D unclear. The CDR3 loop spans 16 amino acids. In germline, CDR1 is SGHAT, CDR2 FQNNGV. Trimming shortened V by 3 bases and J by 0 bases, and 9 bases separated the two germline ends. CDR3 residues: CASSLLRSSGANVLTF. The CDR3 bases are TGTGCCAGCAGCTTGCTACGCTCCTCTGGGGCCAACGTCCTGACTTTC.

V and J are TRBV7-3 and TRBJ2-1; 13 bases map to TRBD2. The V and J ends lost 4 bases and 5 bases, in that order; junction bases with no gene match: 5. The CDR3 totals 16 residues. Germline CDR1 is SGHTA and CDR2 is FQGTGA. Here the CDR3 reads CASSSRTSGSHNEQFF. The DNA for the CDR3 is TGTGCCAGCAGCTCCCGGACTAGCGGGAGCCACAATGAGCAGTTCTTC. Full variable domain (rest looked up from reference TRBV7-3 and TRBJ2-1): GAGVSQTPSNKVTEKGKYVELRCDPISGHTALYWYRQSLGQGPEFLIYFQGTGAADDSGLPNDRFFAVRPEGSVSTLKIQRTERGDSAVYLCASSSRTSGSHNEQFFGPGTRLTVL.

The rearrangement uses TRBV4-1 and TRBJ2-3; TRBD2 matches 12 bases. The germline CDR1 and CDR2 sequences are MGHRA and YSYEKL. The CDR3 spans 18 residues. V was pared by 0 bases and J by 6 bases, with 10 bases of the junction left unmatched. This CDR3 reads CASSQDLGLAGLFDTQYF. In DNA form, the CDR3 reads TGCGCCAGCAGCCAAGACCTAGGACTAGCGGGGCTGTTCGATACGCAGTATTTT.

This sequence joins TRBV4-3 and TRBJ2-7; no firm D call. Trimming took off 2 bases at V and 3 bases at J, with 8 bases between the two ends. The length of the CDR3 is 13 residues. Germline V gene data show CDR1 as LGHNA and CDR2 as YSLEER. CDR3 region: CASSQYNGYEQYF. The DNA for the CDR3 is TGCGCCAGCAGCCAATATAACGGCTACGAGCAGTACTTC.